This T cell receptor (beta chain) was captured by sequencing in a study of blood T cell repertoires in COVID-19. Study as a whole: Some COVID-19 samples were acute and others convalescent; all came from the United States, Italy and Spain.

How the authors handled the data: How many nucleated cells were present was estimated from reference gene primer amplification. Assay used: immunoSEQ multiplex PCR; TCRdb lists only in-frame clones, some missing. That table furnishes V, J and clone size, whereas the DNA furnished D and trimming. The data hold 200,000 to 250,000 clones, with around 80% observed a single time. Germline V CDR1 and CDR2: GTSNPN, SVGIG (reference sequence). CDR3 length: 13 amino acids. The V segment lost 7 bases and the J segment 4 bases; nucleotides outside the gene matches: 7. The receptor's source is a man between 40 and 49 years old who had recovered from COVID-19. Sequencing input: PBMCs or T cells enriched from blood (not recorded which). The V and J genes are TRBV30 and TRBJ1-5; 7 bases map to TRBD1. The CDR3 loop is CASSGQPNQPQHF. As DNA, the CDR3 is TGTGCCTCATCGGGACAGCCGAATCAGCCCCAGCATTTT.